The 26 T cell receptor beta chains below come from one sample, sequenced in a study of cytomegalovirus exposure and HLA in healthy donors. PCR primers comprised 60 Vbeta and 13 Jbeta primers. Sequencing was performed with immunoSEQ multiplex PCR; in TCRdb, only in-frame clones are kept and a portion is missing. The sample lists some 200,000 clones; roughly 13% were seen once. Sequenced: PBMCs. The receptor set was obtained from a man in his fifties or sixties in good health and CMV-seropositive.

The rearrangement links TRBV9 to TRBJ1-6; 9 bases are shared with TRBD1. Germline CDR1 SGDLS, CDR2 YYNGEE. J gave up 6 bases and V 5 bases, and 6 bases lay outside the gene matches. This CDR3 is 15 amino acids long. Here the CDR3 DNA reads TGTGCCAGCAGTTCCGGGACAGGGCCTAATTCACCCCTCCACTTT. Residues: CASSSGTGPNSPLHF.

This clone was detected a few times. The chain couples TRBV2 to TRBJ2-7; D gene unclear. The germline V and J ends were trimmed by 4 bases and 1 base, with 11 bases remaining between them. CDR1 is SNHLY and CDR2 is FYNNEI in the germline V gene. The CDR3 sequence is 14 residues long. The CDR3: CASSGTAVSYEQYF. The CDR3 nucleotides are TGTGCCAGCAGTGGTACTGCCGTTTCCTACGAGCAGTACTTC.

This clone came up a few times. J is TRBJ1-6 and V is TRBV6-4; 8 bases are a match to TRBD1. J lost 6 bases, V lost 6 bases, and 13 bases had no gene match. The CDR3 runs to 17 residues. Germline V gene lookup returns CDR1 MRHNA and CDR2 SNTAGT. This chain's CDR3 is CASSGTGHASGNSPLHF. CDR3 bases: TGTGCCAGCAGCGGGACAGGTCATGCCTCGGGTAATTCACCCCTCCACTTT.

In DNA, the CDR3 is TGTGCCACCACCGAGCGGGGGCCCTACCAAGAGACCCAGTACTTC. It encodes CATTERGPYQETQYF. The chain employs TRBV6-1 and TRBJ2-5, with TRBD2 identical over 8 bases. After removal of 10 bases from V and 0 bases from J, the junction contained 10 bases not matched to a gene. Germline V gene lookup returns CDR1 MNHNS and CDR2 SASEGT. The CDR3 length is 15 residues.

The chain recombines TRBV7-2 with TRBJ1-5; D not certain. This CDR3 has 13 residues. Trimming shortened V by 1 base and J by 4 bases, and 5 bases separated the two germline ends. Germline values: CDR1 SGHTA, CDR2 FQGNSA. CDR3 coding DNA: TGTGCCAGCAGCTTAGGCCAGAATCAGCCCCAGCATTTT. Its translation: CASSLGQNQPQHF.

The chain joins TRBV18 to TRBJ1-2; tentatively, D is TRBD1 (5 bases). This CDR3 is 15 amino acids long. The germline V gene has CDR1 KGHSH and CDR2 LQKENI. V was shortened by 3 bases and J by 7 bases, with 18 bases between the two germline ends. The CDR3 DNA follows: TGTGCCAGCTCACCCGGAAGGCAGGGTGAACGTGGCTACACCTTC. It specifies CASSPGRQGERGYTF.

The rearrangement links TRBV6-1 to TRBJ1-1; weak D call: TRBD1 (5 bases). The germline V and J ends were trimmed by 8 bases and 5 bases, with 21 bases remaining between them. CDR1 and CDR2 from the germline V gene are MNHNS and SASEGT. This CDR3 is 15 amino acids long. The DNA of the CDR3 is TGTGCCAGCTGGGGTCGGAGGGGCCCAGGGACTGAAGCTTTCTTT. Encoded protein: CASWGRRGPGTEAFF.

This clone was seen more than once but under ten times. The chain couples TRBV6-5 to TRBJ2-3; D might be TRBD2 (5 bases). The germline V and J ends were trimmed by 6 bases and 6 bases, with 13 bases remaining between them. CDR1 is MNHEY and CDR2 is SVGAGI in the germline V gene. The CDR3 spans 13 residues. The CDR3 region is CASRLRSGDTQYF. CDR3 DNA: TGTGCCAGCAGGCTACGCTCGGGGGATACGCAGTATTTT.

This clone was counted a few times. The chain joins TRBV5-4 to TRBJ2-3; D perhaps matches TRBD2 (7 bases). The germline V and J ends were trimmed by 2 bases and 5 bases, with 12 bases remaining between them. The CDR3 loop spans 14 amino acids. Germline CDR1 and CDR2: SGHNT and YYREEE (reference sequence). The CDR3 nucleotides read TGTGCCAGCAGCTTTGGGGGGGCCGGAGATACGCAGTATTTT. Translating gives CASSFGGAGDTQYF.

The chain joins TRBV13 to TRBJ1-2; D unclear. The V and J ends lost 7 bases and 1 base respectively, with 13 bases between them. The CDR3 runs 14 residues. Looked up from germline, CDR1 is PRHDT and CDR2 is FYEKMQ (reference sequence). CDR3 loop: CASILWGVNYGYTF. As DNA, the CDR3 is TGTGCCAGCATTCTGTGGGGAGTTAACTATGGCTACACCTTC.

This clone was counted between two and nine times. The chain has TRBV18 and TRBJ1-2; TRBD1 might be the D (6 bases). This CDR3 comprises 16 residues. The germline V and J ends were trimmed by 0 bases and 0 bases, with 11 bases remaining between them. CDR1 is KGHSH, CDR2 LQKENI, per germline. In nucleotides, the CDR3 is TGTGCCAGCTCACCACCGACAGGTGCAGCTAACTATGGCTACACCTTC. Protein: CASSPPTGAANYGYTF.

This clone was recorded a few times. The chain uses TRBV6-5 and TRBJ1-5; 8 bases match TRBD1. From germline, CDR1 is MNHEY and CDR2 SVGAGI. V shed 6 bases, J shed 5 bases, and the junction held 6 bases outside the gene matches. The CDR3 is 14 residues long. CDR3 region: CASSPDRDDQPQHF. CDR3 nucleotide sequence: TGTGCCAGCAGCCCGGACAGGGACGATCAGCCCCAGCATTTT.

This clone was detected only a few times. V is TRBV7-8 and J is TRBJ2-5; the match to TRBD1 covers 9 bases. Germline-derived CDR1 and CDR2 are SGHVS and FQNEAQ. The CDR3 has 16 amino acids. Trimming took 1 base from V and 5 from J; bases not matched to a gene: 8. CDR3 nucleotide sequence: TGTGCCAGCAGCTTAGTGGGGACAGGGACTTCGGAGACCCAGTACTTC. Its protein product is CASSLVGTGTSETQYF.

This clone was counted between two and nine times. This chain joins TRBV28 and TRBJ1-6, with 8 nucleotides matching TRBD1. The CDR3 length is 16 residues. Per germline, CDR1 MDHEN and CDR2 SYDVKM. V lost 7 bases to trimming and J lost 8 bases; unmatched junction nucleotides: 13. DNA for the CDR3: TGTGCCAGCACCAACCTACAGGGGGTGTTGGATTCACCCCTCCACTTT. It codes for CASTNLQGVLDSPLHF.

This clone came up a few times. The rearrangement uses TRBV19 and TRBJ1-4; 11 bases map to TRBD1. The trim removed 6 bases at V and 7 bases at J, leaving 4 bases unmatched. The CDR3 runs to 14 residues. Germline V gene data show CDR1 as LNHDA and CDR2 as SQIVND (reference sequence). The CDR3 protein is CASRWTGGIEKLFF. The CDR3 DNA is TGTGCCAGTAGGTGGACAGGGGGCATTGAAAAACTGTTTTTT.

This clone has just a few counts. This rearrangement joins TRBV6-5 to TRBJ1-3, with unresolved D. Trimming cost V 0 bases and J 7 bases, with 13 bases left between them. This CDR3 comprises 15 residues. The germline gives CDR1 MNHEY, CDR2 SVGAGI. CDR3 sequence (DNA): TGTGCCAGCAGTTACTCTCGGACGGGGTTGAACACCATATATTTT. Its translation: CASSYSRTGLNTIYF.

The chain carries TRBV6-5 and TRBJ1-2, with a possible D match to TRBD1 (5 bases). The CDR3 is 15 residues long. From germline, CDR1 is MNHEY and CDR2 SVGAGI. V was trimmed by 6 bases and J by 0 bases, leaving 14 bases between them. In DNA form, the CDR3 reads TGTGCCAGCAGGCCCAGGAGGGGCGCTAACTATGGCTACACCTTC. Translated, it gives CASRPRRGANYGYTF.

Points on this clone: The junction differs from germline at one of its ends, possibly a read error. This chain uses TRBV27 with TRBJ1-1; 7 nucleotides line up with TRBD1. Germline CDR1 is MNHEY and CDR2 is SMNVEV (reference sequence). CDR3 length: 15 residues. In DNA form, the CDR3 reads TGTGCCAGCAGTATATCCCGGGACAGCGCCACTGAAGCTTTCTTT. Its protein product is CASSISRDSATEAFF.

This clone was observed a few times. This chain links TRBV9 with TRBJ2-3; no definite D call. The length of the CDR3 is 12 residues. V was clipped by 3 bases and J by 7 bases, with 9 bases between them. Looked up from germline, CDR1 is SGDLS and CDR2 is YYNGEE. The CDR3 DNA sequence: TGTGCCAGCAGCGGCAACGGGTATACGCAGTATTTT. Protein sequence: CASSGNGYTQYF.

The V call is TRBV5-1, the J call TRBJ2-1; 7 bases are shared with TRBD2. In germline, CDR1 is SGHRS, CDR2 YFSETQ. This CDR3 comprises 17 residues. Trimming cost V 3 bases and J 6 bases; bases outside gene matches: 15. The CDR3 protein is CASSYGEGLAVLNEQFF. The CDR3, as DNA: TGCGCCAGCAGCTATGGCGAGGGGCTAGCGGTTCTCAATGAGCAGTTCTTC.

The chain couples TRBV6-6 to TRBJ2-5, with D possibly TRBD2 on 6 matching bases. The germline V gene encodes CDR1 MNHNY and CDR2 SVGAGI (reference sequence). V was clipped by 6 bases and J by 5 bases, with 13 bases between them. The CDR3 runs to 13 residues. The chain's CDR3 is CASSPAGTETQYF. In nucleotides, the CDR3 is TGTGCCAGCAGCCCCGCGGGGACCGAGACCCAGTACTTC.

In this sample, this clone turned up a few times. The V and J genes are TRBV6-5 and TRBJ1-5; a possible D gene is TRBD1 (6 bases). V was cut by 6 bases and J by 5 bases, with 17 bases left in between. There are 15 residues in the CDR3. Germline CDR1 MNHEY, CDR2 SVGAGI. CDR3 bases: TGTGCCAGCAGCCCTACAGGGAGGGGGGATCAGCCCCAGCATTTT. Its translation is CASSPTGRGDQPQHF.

Only a few counts were recorded for this clone. The chain links TRBV4-1 to TRBJ2-5, with 13 bases matching TRBD2. This CDR3 is built from 17 residues. Trimming at V came to 5 bases and at J to 5 bases, leaving 11 bases not matched to a gene. The germline V gene has CDR1 MGHRA and CDR2 YSYEKL. DNA for the CDR3: TGCGCCAGCAGCGCCCAGACTAGCGGGGGGCCCGTGGAGACCCAGTACTTC. Its protein is CASSAQTSGGPVETQYF.

The rearrangement joins TRBV27 to TRBJ2-2, with a possible D match to TRBD2 (7 bases). The CDR3 runs 15 residues. The V gene's germline CDR1 is MNHEY and CDR2 SMNVEV (reference sequence). Trimming took off 9 bases at V and 2 bases at J, with 16 bases between the two ends. The DNA for the CDR3 is TGTGCCAGTCGACGGGGGGCCACTAACACCGGGGAGCTGTTTTTT. This gives the protein CASRRGATNTGELFF.

The CDR3 loop reads CASSLRGALLDEQYF. The CDR3 DNA sequence: TGTGCCAGCAGTCTGCGGGGGGCCCTTCTAGACGAGCAGTACTTC. The V and J genes are TRBV7-3 and TRBJ2-7, with 8 bases matching TRBD2. This CDR3 contains 15 residues. The V segment lost 6 bases and the J segment 5 bases; nucleotides outside the gene matches: 12. The germline V gene has CDR1 SGHTA and CDR2 FQGTGA. The complete variable domain, with remaining parts taken from reference TRBV7-3 and TRBJ2-7, reads GAGVSQTPSNKVTEKGKYVELRCDPISGHTALYWYRQSLGQGPEFLIYFQGTGAADDSGLPNDRFFAVRPEGSVSTLKIQRTERGDSAVYLCASSLRGALLDEQYFGPGTRLTVT.

This clone was counted a few times. The rearrangement joins TRBV5-6 to TRBJ2-5, with TRBD1 matching 7 bases. Germline V CDR1 and CDR2: SGHDT, YYEEEE. With V trimmed by 6 bases and J by 3 bases, 14 bases remained unmatched. The CDR3 totals 16 residues. Here the CDR3 DNA reads TGTGCCAGCACCGGGACAGCCGGCGGAATTGAAGAGACCCAGTACTTC. This sequence encodes CASTGTAGGIEETQYF.